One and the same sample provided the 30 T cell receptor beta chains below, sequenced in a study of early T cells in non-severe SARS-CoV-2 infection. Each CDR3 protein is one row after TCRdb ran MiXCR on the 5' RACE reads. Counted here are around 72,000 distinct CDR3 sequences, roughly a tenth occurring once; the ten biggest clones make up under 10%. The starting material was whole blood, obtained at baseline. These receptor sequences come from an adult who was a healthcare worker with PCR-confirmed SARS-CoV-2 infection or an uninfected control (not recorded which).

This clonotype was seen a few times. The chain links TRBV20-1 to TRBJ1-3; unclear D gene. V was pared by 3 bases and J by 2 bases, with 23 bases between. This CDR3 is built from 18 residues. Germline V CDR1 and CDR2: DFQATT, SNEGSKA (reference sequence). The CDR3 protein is CSASPSGWGLGTGNTIYF. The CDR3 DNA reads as TGCAGTGCTAGCCCTAGTGGGTGGGGATTAGGGACTGGAAACACCATATATTTT.

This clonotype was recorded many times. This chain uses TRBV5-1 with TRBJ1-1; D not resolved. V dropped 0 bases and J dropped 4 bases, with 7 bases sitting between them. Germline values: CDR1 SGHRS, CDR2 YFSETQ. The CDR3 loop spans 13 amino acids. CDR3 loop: CASSLDSLTEAFF. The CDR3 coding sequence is TGCGCCAGCAGCTTGGACAGCCTCACTGAAGCTTTCTTT. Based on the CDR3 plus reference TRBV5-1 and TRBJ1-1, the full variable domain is KAGVTQTPRYLIKTRGQQVTLSCSPISGHRSVSWYQQTPGQGLQFLFEYFSETQRNKGNFPGRFSGRQFSNSRSEMNVSTLELGDSALYLCASSLDSLTEAFFGQGTRLTVV.

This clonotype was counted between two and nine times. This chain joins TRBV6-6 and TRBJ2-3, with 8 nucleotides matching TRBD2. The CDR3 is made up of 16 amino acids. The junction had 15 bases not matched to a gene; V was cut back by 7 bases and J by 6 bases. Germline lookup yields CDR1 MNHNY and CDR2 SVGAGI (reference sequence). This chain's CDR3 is CASIEGWRGARDTQYF. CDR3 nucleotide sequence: TGTGCCAGCATCGAAGGGTGGCGGGGGGCACGCGATACGCAGTATTTT.

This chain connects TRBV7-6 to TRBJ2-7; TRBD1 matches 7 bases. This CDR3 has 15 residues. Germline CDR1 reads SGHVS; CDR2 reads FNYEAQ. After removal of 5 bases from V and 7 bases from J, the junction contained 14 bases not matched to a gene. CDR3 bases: TGTGCCAGCAGCCCCCGGACAGGAGAGAGATCAGAGCAGTACTTC. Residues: CASSPRTGERSEQYF.

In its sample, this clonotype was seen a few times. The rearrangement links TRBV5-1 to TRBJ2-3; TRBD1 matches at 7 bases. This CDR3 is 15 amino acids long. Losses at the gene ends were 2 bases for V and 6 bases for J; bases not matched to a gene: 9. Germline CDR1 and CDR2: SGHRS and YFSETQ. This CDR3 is CASSFRQGSKDTQYF. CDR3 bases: TGCGCCAGCAGCTTCCGACAGGGTTCGAAGGATACGCAGTATTTT.

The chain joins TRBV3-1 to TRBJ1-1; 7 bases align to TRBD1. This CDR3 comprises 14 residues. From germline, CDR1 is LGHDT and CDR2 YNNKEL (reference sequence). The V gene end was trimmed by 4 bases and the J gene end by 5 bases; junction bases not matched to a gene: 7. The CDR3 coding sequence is TGTGCCAGCAGCCTTCACCAGGGGGGAACTGAAGCTTTCTTT. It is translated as CASSLHQGGTEAFF.

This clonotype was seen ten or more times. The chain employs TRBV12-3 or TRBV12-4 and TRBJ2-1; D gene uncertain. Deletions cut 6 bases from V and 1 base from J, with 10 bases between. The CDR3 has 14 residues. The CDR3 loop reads CASRAPVSYNEQFF. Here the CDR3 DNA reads TGTGCCAGCAGAGCTCCGGTATCCTACAATGAGCAGTTCTTC.

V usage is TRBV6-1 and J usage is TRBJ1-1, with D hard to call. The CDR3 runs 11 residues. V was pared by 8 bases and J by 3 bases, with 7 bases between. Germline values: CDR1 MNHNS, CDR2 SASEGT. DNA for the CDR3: TGTGCCAGCGCAGGTTACACTGAAGCTTTCTTT. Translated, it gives CASAGYTEAFF.

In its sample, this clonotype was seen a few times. The CDR3 coding sequence is TGTGCCAGCAGCCCGGGGACAGGGAAGAACACTGAAGCTTTCTTT. Translated: CASSPGTGKNTEAFF. The chain links TRBV5-6 to TRBJ1-1; TRBD1 aligns across 9 bases. This CDR3 contains 15 residues. Trimming took 4 bases from V and 1 from J; bases not matched to a gene: 5. The germline CDR1 and CDR2 sequences are SGHDT and YYEEEE.

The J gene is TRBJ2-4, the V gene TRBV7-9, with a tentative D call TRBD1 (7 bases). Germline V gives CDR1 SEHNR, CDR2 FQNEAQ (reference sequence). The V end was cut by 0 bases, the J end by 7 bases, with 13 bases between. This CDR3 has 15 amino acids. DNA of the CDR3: TGTGCCAGCAGCTTAGCGCAGGGGGGAAGGAACATTCAGTACTTC. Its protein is CASSLAQGGRNIQYF.

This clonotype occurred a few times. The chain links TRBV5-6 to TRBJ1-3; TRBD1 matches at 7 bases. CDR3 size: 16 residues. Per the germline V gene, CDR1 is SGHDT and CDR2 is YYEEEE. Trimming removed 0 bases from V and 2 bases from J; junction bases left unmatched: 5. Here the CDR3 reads CASSLGGGRPGNTIYF. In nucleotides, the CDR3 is TGTGCCAGCAGCTTGGGAGGGGGCCGTCCTGGAAACACCATATATTTT.

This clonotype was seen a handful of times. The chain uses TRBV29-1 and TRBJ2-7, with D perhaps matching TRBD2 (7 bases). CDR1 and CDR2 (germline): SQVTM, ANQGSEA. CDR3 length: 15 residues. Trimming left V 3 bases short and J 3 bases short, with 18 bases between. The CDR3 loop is CSVEGGASRDYEQYF. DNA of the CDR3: TGCAGCGTTGAGGGGGGGGCCTCAAGGGACTACGAGCAGTACTTC.

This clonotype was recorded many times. The CDR3 sequence is CASSLRLGGNNEQFF. Written as DNA, the CDR3 is TGTGCCAGCAGCTTACGGCTCGGCGGAAACAATGAGCAGTTCTTC. The chain links TRBV11-2 to TRBJ2-1; D unclear. The germline gives CDR1 SGHAT, CDR2 FQNNGV. The germline V and J ends were trimmed by 2 bases and 5 bases, with 13 bases remaining between them. CDR3 length: 15 residues.

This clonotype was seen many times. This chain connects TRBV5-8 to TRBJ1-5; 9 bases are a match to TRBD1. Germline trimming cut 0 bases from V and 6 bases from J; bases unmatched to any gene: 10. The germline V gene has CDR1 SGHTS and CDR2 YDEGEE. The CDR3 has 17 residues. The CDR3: CASSLVRDRDEGQPQHF. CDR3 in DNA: TGTGCCAGCAGCTTGGTGAGGGACAGGGACGAGGGTCAGCCCCAGCATTTT.

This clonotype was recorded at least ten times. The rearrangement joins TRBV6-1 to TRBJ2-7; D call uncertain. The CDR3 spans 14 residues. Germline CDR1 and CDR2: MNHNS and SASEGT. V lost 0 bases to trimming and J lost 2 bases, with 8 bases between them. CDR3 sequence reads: CASSEALGPYEQYF. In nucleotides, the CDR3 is TGTGCCAGCAGTGAAGCTTTAGGTCCCTACGAGCAGTACTTC.

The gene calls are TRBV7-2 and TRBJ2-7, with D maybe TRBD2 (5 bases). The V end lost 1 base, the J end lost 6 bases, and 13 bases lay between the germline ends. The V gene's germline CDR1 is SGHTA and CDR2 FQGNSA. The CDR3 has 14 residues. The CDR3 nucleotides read TGTGCCAGCAGCTTAGTACCGGGGATCGGCGAGCAGTACTTC. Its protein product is CASSLVPGIGEQYF. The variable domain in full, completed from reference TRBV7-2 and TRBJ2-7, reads GAGVSQSPSNKVTEKGKDVELRCDPISGHTALYWYRQSLGQGLEFLIYFQGNSAPDKSGLPSDRFSAERTGGSVSTLTIQRTQQEDSAVYLCASSLVPGIGEQYFGPGTRLTVT.

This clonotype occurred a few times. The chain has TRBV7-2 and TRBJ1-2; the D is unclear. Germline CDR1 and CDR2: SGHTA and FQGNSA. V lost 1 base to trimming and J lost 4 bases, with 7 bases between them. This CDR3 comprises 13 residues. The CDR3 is CASSLDAGYGYTF. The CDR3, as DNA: TGTGCCAGCAGCTTAGACGCCGGCTATGGCTACACCTTC.

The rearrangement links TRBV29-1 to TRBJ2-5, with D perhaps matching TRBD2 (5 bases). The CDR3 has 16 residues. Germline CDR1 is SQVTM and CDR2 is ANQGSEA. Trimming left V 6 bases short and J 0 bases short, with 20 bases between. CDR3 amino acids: CSVKAPGSWYQETQYF. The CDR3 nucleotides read TGCAGCGTCAAAGCACCGGGATCCTGGTACCAAGAGACCCAGTACTTC.

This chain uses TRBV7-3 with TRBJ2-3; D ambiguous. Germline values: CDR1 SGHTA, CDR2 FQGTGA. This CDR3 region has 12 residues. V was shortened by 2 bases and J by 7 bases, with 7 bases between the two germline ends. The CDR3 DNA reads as TGTGCCAGCAGCTTACAAGGGAATACGCAGTATTTT. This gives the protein CASSLQGNTQYF.

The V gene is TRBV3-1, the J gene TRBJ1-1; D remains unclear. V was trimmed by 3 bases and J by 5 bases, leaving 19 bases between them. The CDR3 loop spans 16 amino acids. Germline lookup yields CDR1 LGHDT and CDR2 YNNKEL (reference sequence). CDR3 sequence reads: CASSHPVDAFGTEAFF. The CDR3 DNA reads TGTGCCAGCAGCCACCCCGTGGATGCGTTCGGTACTGAAGCTTTCTTT.

The CDR3, as DNA: TGCAGTGCTAGAGTTGGGACAGCGAACACCGGGGAGCTGTTTTTT. Its protein is CSARVGTANTGELFF. The rearrangement joins TRBV20-1 to TRBJ2-2; 7 bases fit TRBD1. CDR3 length: 15 amino acids. Germline lookup yields CDR1 DFQATT and CDR2 SNEGSKA (reference sequence). Germline trimming cut 1 base from V and 0 bases from J; bases unmatched to any gene: 2.

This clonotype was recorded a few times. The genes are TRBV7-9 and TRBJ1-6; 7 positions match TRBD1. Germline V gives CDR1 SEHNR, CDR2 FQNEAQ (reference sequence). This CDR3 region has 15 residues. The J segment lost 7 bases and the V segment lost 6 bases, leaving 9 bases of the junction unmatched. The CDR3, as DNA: TGTGCCAGCAGGGCATGGGGGACAGCCAATTCACCCCTCCACTTT. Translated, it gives CASRAWGTANSPLHF.

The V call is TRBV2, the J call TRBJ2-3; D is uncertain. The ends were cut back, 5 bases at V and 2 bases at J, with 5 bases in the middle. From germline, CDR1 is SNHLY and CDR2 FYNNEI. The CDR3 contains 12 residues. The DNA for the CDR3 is TGTGCCAGCAGTAAATACACAGATACGCAGTATTTT. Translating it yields CASSKYTDTQYF.

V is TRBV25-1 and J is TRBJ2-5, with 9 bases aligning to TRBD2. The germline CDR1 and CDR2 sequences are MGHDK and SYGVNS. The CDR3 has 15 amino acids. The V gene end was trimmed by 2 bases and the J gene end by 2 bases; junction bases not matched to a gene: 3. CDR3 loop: CASSETAGGQETQYF. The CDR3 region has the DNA TGTGCCAGCAGTGAAACGGCGGGGGGGCAAGAGACCCAGTACTTC.

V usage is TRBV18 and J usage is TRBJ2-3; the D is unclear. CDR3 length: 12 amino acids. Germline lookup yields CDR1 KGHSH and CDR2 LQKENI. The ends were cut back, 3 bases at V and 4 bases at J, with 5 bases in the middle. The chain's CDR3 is CASSPHPDTQYF. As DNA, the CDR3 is TGTGCCAGCTCACCCCACCCAGATACGCAGTATTTT. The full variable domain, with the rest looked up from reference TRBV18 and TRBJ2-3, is NAGVMQNPRHLVRRRGQEARLRCSPMKGHSHVYWYRQLPEEGLKFMVYLQKENIIDESGMPKERFSAEFPKEGPSILRIQQVVRGDSAAYFCASSPHPDTQYFGPGTRLTVL.

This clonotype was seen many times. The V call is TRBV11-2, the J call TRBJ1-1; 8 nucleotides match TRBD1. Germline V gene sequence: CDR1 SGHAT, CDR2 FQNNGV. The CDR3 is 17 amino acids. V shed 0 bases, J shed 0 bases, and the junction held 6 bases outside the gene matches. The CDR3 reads CASSLDRAGGMNTEAFF. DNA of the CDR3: TGTGCCAGCAGCTTAGATCGGGCAGGGGGCATGAACACTGAAGCTTTCTTT.

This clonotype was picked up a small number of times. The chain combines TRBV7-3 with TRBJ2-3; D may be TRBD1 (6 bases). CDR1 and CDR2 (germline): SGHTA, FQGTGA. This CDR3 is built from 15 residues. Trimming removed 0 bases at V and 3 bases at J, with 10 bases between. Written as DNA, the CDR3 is TGTGCCAGCAGCTTAACAGAGGACAGAACAGATACGCAGTATTTT. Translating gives CASSLTEDRTDTQYF.

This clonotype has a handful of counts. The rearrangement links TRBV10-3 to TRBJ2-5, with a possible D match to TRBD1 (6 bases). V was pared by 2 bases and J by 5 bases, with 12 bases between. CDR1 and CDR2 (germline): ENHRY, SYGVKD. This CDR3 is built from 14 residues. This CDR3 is CAISEASGAETQYF. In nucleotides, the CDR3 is TGTGCCATCAGTGAGGCGTCAGGGGCTGAGACCCAGTACTTC.

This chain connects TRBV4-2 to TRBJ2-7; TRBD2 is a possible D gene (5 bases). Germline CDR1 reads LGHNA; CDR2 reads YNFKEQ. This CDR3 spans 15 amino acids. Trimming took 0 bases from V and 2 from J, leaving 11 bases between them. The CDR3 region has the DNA TGTGCCAGCAGCCAAGACGGGATCAGCACCTACGAGCAGTACTTC. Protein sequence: CASSQDGISTYEQYF.

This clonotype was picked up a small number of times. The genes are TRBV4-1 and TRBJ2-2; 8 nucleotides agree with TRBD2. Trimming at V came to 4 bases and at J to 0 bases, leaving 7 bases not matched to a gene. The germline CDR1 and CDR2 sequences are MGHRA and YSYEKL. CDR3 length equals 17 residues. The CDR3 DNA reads TGCGCCAGCAGCCGAATCCGGGGGGGCGCGAACACCGGGGAGCTGTTTTTT. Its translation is CASSRIRGGANTGELFF.